The clone carrying this T cell receptor beta chain turned up a few times. Researchers took RNA transcripts and amplified the TCR beta CDR3 regions from them. Primed by the HTBI set, a first-round RT-PCR was run on the TCR CDR3. Each CDR3 protein gets one entry after TCRdb re-called the multiplex PCR reads with MiXCR. This sample has about 600,000 distinct CDR3 sequences; approximately 15% occur once, and the top ten carry 2.5% to 4%. This sample stems from a study of T cells in Graves' hyperthyroidism and ophthalmopathy. The CDR3 extends over 19 amino acids. The germline gives CDR1 SEHNR, CDR2 FQNEAQ (reference sequence). Losses at the gene ends were 4 bases for V and 8 bases for J; bases not matched to a gene: 22.

The V gene is TRBV7-9, the J gene TRBJ2-4, with 8 bases that match TRBD2. This TCR came from a woman in her forties with Graves' ophthalmopathy. Sequencing input: blood. CDR3 coding DNA: TGTGCCAGCAGCTCCACCGTAGCGGGGTCCACGGGTGGCTATGACATTCAGTACTTC. It translates to CASSSTVAGSTGGYDIQYF.